This T cell receptor (beta chain) was sequenced during a study of T cell repertoires in cytomegalovirus infection. The study, taken as a whole, reports: HLA-C-restricted CMV clonotypes gave the most frequent clonotype in two of eight donors.

TCRdb recomputed calls from the reads with MiXCR, one row per CDR3 protein. The table lists approximately 500,000 distinct CDR3 sequences, approximately 15% of them singletons. CDR1 and CDR2 (germline): LNHDA, SQIVND (reference sequence). V shed 6 bases and J 0 bases; nucleotides not matched to a gene: 13. This CDR3 spans 17 amino acids. This clonotype was observed a handful of times. Its cognate antigen is unknown. The source of this sequence is a human donor in good health (CMV status not recorded). Some clones in this sample may be carry-over from other donors' samples. Input material: CD8+ T cells from PBMCs. The V and J genes are TRBV19 and TRBJ2-7; 8 nucleotides match TRBD1. The DNA of the CDR3 is TGTGCCAGTAGCTACCTATTGGGGACAGGAGACTCCTACGAGCAGTACTTC. It yields the protein CASSYLLGTGDSYEQYF.